This T cell receptor (beta chain) was retrieved from a study of siplizumab effects on memory and regulatory T cells. Of note for this clone: Its specificity is unknown.

TCRdb keeps only in-frame clones here, not all; method: immunoSEQ multiplex PCR. Altogether approximately 100,000 clones are present, about 95% being singletons, with the ten largest covering 1% to 1.5%. The germline CDR1 and CDR2 sequences are SGHAT and FQNNGV. Losses at the gene ends were 5 bases for V and 0 bases for J; bases not matched to a gene: 3. The CDR3 spans 14 residues. Notes on the study in general: The apparent diversity of naive T cells exceeded that of memory cells, and naive T cells seemed to make a major contribution to the alloresponse. Few alloreactive clones mapped to unstimulated subsets. Siplizumab significantly reduced alloreactive sequences traceable to unstimulated CD4+ memory cells. There was no confirmation of the suppressive function of proliferating Tregs from siplizumab cultures.

This rearrangement joins TRBV11-2 to TRBJ2-5; 7 nucleotides agree with TRBD2. Sequencing was carried out using non-Treg CD4+ T cells sorted from blood. This TCR came from a human donor in good health. CDR3 sequence (DNA): TGTGCCAGCAGCCTTCTAGCGGACCAAGAGACCCAGTACTTC. Its protein product is CASSLLADQETQYF.